Each of the 6 T cell receptor beta chains below was sequenced from the same sample in a study of cytomegalovirus exposure and HLA in healthy donors. The PCR employed 60 Vbeta primers together with 13 Jbeta primers. The assay was immunoSEQ multiplex PCR, and TCRdb's table has in-frame clones only and misses some. The repertoire holds some 180,000 clones, with 70% to 80% as singletons. Specimen: PBMCs. The source of these receptors is a woman aged 30 to 39 in good health and CMV-seropositive.

V is TRBV6-1 and J is TRBJ1-3; TRBD1 matches at 7 bases. With 2 bases clipped from V and 0 bases from J, the junction kept 4 bases outside the gene matches. This CDR3 comprises 16 residues. Per germline, CDR1 MNHNS and CDR2 SASEGT. The CDR3 is CASSETYRGSGNTIYF. CDR3 in DNA: TGTGCCAGCAGTGAAACCTACAGGGGCTCTGGAAACACCATATATTTT.

The CDR3 is CASSPRTSGRYNEQFF. The CDR3 DNA is TGTGCCAGCAGTCCTAGGACTAGCGGGAGATACAATGAGCAGTTCTTC. V and J are TRBV7-9 and TRBJ2-1; 13 positions agree with TRBD2. With V trimmed by 6 bases and J by 4 bases, 6 bases remained unmatched. This CDR3 has 16 amino acids. CDR1 is SEHNR and CDR2 is FQNEAQ in the germline V gene (reference sequence).

The V call is TRBV7-9, the J call TRBJ1-6; D unclear. The V end was cut by 1 base, the J end by 1 base, with 5 bases between. The germline CDR1 and CDR2 sequences are SEHNR and FQNEAQ (reference sequence). The CDR3 has 15 residues. The CDR3 DNA sequence: TGTGCCAGCAGCTTAGACGGGTCCTATAATTCACCCCTCCACTTT. Its protein product is CASSLDGSYNSPLHF. The full variable domain, in which reference TRBV7-9 and TRBJ1-6 provide the parts outside the CDR3, is DTGVSQNPRHKITKRGQNVTFRCDPISEHNRLYWYRQTLGQGPEFLTYFQNEAQLEKSRLLSDRFSAERPKGSFSTLEIQRTEQGDSAMYLCASSLDGSYNSPLHFGNGTRLTVT.

This rearrangement joins TRBV27 to TRBJ2-1; possible D gene TRBD1, 5 bases. Germline V gene data show CDR1 as MNHEY and CDR2 as SMNVEV (reference sequence). Trimming shortened V by 0 bases and J by 2 bases, and 11 bases separated the two germline ends. The length of the CDR3 is 16 residues. CDR3 nucleotides: TGTGCCAGCAGTTTATCAGGGGCATCGGCCTACAATGAGCAGTTCTTC. Translating it yields CASSLSGASAYNEQFF.

V usage is TRBV5-6 and J usage is TRBJ1-1; 8 nucleotides match TRBD1. The ends lost 0 bases at V and 3 bases at J; junction bases unmatched: 7. Germline lookup yields CDR1 SGHDT and CDR2 YYEEEE. The CDR3 consists of 16 residues. The CDR3 sequence is CASSLVWTGSDTEAFF. CDR3 sequence (DNA): TGTGCCAGCAGCTTGGTGTGGACAGGGTCGGACACTGAAGCTTTCTTT.

The chain employs TRBV2 and TRBJ1-2; D is uncertain. CDR1 and CDR2 from the germline V gene are SNHLY and FYNNEI. There are 11 residues in the CDR3. Deletions cut 5 bases from V and 4 bases from J, with 5 bases between. CDR3 sequence reads: CASSSPYGYTF. The CDR3 region has the DNA TGTGCCAGCAGTTCTCCCTATGGCTACACCTTC.